The T cell receptor (beta chain) under discussion was sequenced for a study of T cells after yellow fever vaccination. Germline assignment: CDR1 MGHDK and CDR2 SYGVNS. The germline V and J ends were trimmed by 4 bases and 1 base, with 17 bases remaining between them. The CDR3 spans 16 residues. Template switching by 5'RACE produced TCR cDNA, adding a universal primer site and UMIs. TCRdb reanalysed the 5' RACE reads using MiXCR and keeps one entry per CDR3 protein. Here the sample spans some 560,000 distinct CDR3 sequences, about a sixth being singletons. The sequence came from a man aged 18 to 30 who received the YFV17D yellow fever vaccine. V gene TRBV25-1 combines with J gene TRBJ2-7; perhaps D is TRBD1 or TRBD2 (5 bases each). This sample comprised PBMCs, obtained 5 to 6 days after the first yellow fever vaccination. The CDR3 is CASSVSGTGFSYEQYF. CDR3 in DNA: TGTGCCAGCAGTGTGTCCGGGACGGGTTTTTCCTACGAGCAGTACTTC.